Sequencing of this TCR beta chain was carried out in a study of vaccination effects on CD4 cells after COVID-19. Study-level information: The culture medium for a few million PBMC per well included 9.5 to 10 IU/ml IL-2 and 9 to 10 ug/ml peptides.

Having been cultured for roughly 9 days, the cells underwent CD4+ T cell isolation. Each person got two doses of an mRNA SARS-CoV-2 vaccine, BNT162b2 or mRNA-1273. Cultures had half their medium replaced with IL-2 medium on days 3 and 7. Sequenced by immunoSEQ multiplex PCR; TCRdb stores in-frame clones only, minus some. The sample lists 70,000 or so clones; around 69% were seen once. V was trimmed by 3 bases and J by 7 bases, leaving 12 bases between them. The CDR3 runs 14 residues. Germline CDR1 KGHSH, CDR2 LQKENI. Study-wide results and caveats: Among infection- and vaccine-induced clones, marked clonal contraction occurred late after vaccination.

Comment on this clone: Its antigen is currently unknown.

This specimen consisted of CD4+ T cells from PBMCs cultured without peptide, obtained after COVID-19 vaccination. J is TRBJ2-2 and V is TRBV18; D is ambiguous. This receptor was taken from a human donor who received a COVID-19 vaccine. The CDR3 here is CASSPDLSYGELFF. The CDR3 nucleotides are TGTGCCAGCTCACCGGACCTAAGCTACGGGGAGCTGTTTTTT. Together with reference TRBV18 and TRBJ2-2, the CDR3 gives the full variable domain: NAGVMQNPRHLVRRRGQEARLRCSPMKGHSHVYWYRQLPEEGLKFMVYLQKENIIDESGMPKERFSAEFPKEGPSILRIQQVVRGDSAAYFCASSPDLSYGELFFGEGSRLTVL.